This paragraph reports one T cell receptor (beta chain). What it binds is not known. These data come from a study of T cell responses to AZD1222 COVID-19 vaccine. Study results and limitations: Spike was spanned by vaccine-associated CD4 TCRs, which were dominant at 160-218 and 743-854. In a largely white British group with more females than males, clonal diversity was possibly underestimated. Unmutated variant regions are reportedly targeted by nearly half of spike-specific TCRs.

TCRdb's copy holds only in-frame clones and misses some; the assay was immunoSEQ multiplex PCR. The repertoire holds 110,000 or so clones, with around 90% as singletons. Germline V gives CDR1 SEHNR, CDR2 FQNEAQ (reference sequence). The CDR3 sequence is 17 residues long. V was clipped by 5 bases and J by 1 base; unmatched bases: 8. The receptor was derived from an adult in good health. The sample consisted of peripheral blood, taken on day 0 of MenACWY control vaccination. The rearrangement uses TRBV7-9 and TRBJ2-3; 11 bases agree with TRBD2. The CDR3 coding sequence is TGTGCCAGCAGCAAAACACCACTAGCGGGGGGCACAGATACGCAGTATTTT. This gives the protein CASSKTPLAGGTDTQYF.